Within the sample, the clone carrying this TCR beta chain is medium-sized. What it recognizes is unknown. The CDR3 is 15 amino acids. Germline V gives CDR1 SGDLS, CDR2 YYNGEE. V gave up 2 bases and J gave up 7 bases; unmatched junction bases: 5. This entry is derived from a study of circulating CD8 cells and anti-PD-1 response in melanoma. Across the study: Anti-PD-1 was first-line therapy for about 55% of the 13 patients. Findings of the study overall: Patients included both untreated and previously treated individuals.

Four subsets defined by PD-1 and/or TIGIT were sorted from live CD3+CD8+TCRalphabeta+ cells. The QIAseq Immune Repertoire TCR panel built the libraries from 15 ng of total RNA. TCRdb reprocessed the reads with MiXCR, giving one entry per CDR3 protein. The sample consists of about 830 distinct CDR3 sequences, around a tenth of them appearing once. The clonotype originates from a human donor with melanoma. Specimen: CD8+ T cells from PBMCs, collected at baseline or after one month of anti-PD-1 therapy (not recorded which). This chain uses TRBV9 with TRBJ2-2; 10 positions agree with TRBD2. The CDR3 DNA is TGTGCCAGCAGCGTGGGAGCGGGGGGGCACGGGGAGCTGTTTTTT. Protein sequence: CASSVGAGGHGELFF.